The next 9 T cell receptor beta chains were all read from a single sample in a study of OX40 agonist ivuxolimab in advanced cancers. Libraries were prepared through the immunoSEQ multiplex PCR assay. Drawn from immuneACCESS, this table holds only the in-frame rearrangements with V and J called that TCRdb kept. Clones are partly lost; checked studies trace under half to an unresolved V gene and leave the rest unexplained. The sample table lists roughly 52,000 clones, over 60% of them with a count of one. Clones ranked in the top ten supply roughly 6.3% of the sample. The material sequenced was CD4+ or CD8+ T cells sorted from blood, taken in a trial of the OX40 agonist ivuxolimab. The receptors come from an adult with an advanced solid tumor such as melanoma, head and neck, liver or kidney cancer.

The chain employs TRBV19 and TRBJ1-2, with D unclear. The CDR3 is 13 residues long. The V end was cut by 7 bases, the J end by 7 bases, with 16 bases between. Germline V CDR1 and CDR2: LNHDA, SQIVND (reference sequence). The CDR3 DNA reads as TGTGCCAGTAAGGCGCCGGGGTATGGTGGCTACACCTTC. Its protein product is CASKAPGYGGYTF.

The rearrangement joins TRBV5-5 to TRBJ1-6; D uncertain. The germline V and J ends were trimmed by 0 bases and 6 bases, with 16 bases remaining between them. Germline CDR1 reads SGHKS; CDR2 reads YYEKEE (reference sequence). The CDR3 consists of 17 residues. The CDR3 DNA sequence: TGTGCCAGCAGCTTGGTGGAAGTCGCGGGAGTTAATTCACCCCTCCACTTT. Protein product: CASSLVEVAGVNSPLHF.

The V gene is TRBV15, the J gene TRBJ2-5; 12 bases line up with TRBD2. With V trimmed by 5 bases and J by 2 bases, 12 bases remained unmatched. The CDR3 loop spans 18 amino acids. Per the germline V gene, CDR1 is LNHNV and CDR2 is YYDKDF (reference sequence). The CDR3 protein is CATSLERLAGGLQETQYF. The CDR3, as DNA: TGTGCCACCAGCCTCGAGAGGCTAGCGGGGGGGCTGCAAGAGACCCAGTACTTC.

This chain links TRBV27 with TRBJ2-2; D is perhaps TRBD1 or TRBD2 (6 bases each). This CDR3 comprises 11 residues. V dropped 4 bases and J dropped 10 bases, with 7 bases sitting between them. The germline gives CDR1 MNHEY, CDR2 SMNVEV (reference sequence). CDR3 DNA sequence: TGTGCCAGCAGTTGGGGGGCGGAGCTGTTTTTT. As protein: CASSWGAELFF.

The rearrangement links TRBV5-1 to TRBJ1-2, with a tentative D call TRBD1 (6 bases). This CDR3 is 14 amino acids long. The V end lost 2 bases, the J end lost 4 bases, and 12 bases lay between the germline ends. Per germline, CDR1 SGHRS and CDR2 YFSETQ. The CDR3 DNA follows: TGCGCCAGCAGCTTTGGGGACAACCTCTATGGCTACACCTTC. It specifies CASSFGDNLYGYTF.

This clone was seen a few times. The rearrangement uses TRBV5-8 and TRBJ1-5; 11 bases align to TRBD1. CDR3 length equals 15 residues. CDR1 is SGHTS and CDR2 is YDEGEE in the germline V gene. After removal of 5 bases from V and 6 bases from J, the junction contained 7 bases not matched to a gene. The DNA of the CDR3 is TGTGCCAGCAGTTCGGACAGGGGGCTAGGTCAGCCCCAGCATTTT. It translates to CASSSDRGLGQPQHF.

This chain joins TRBV4-2 and TRBJ2-3; 11 nucleotides agree with TRBD2. V dropped 0 bases and J dropped 1; count of bases not matched to a gene: 3. The CDR3 contains 17 residues. Germline CDR1 reads LGHNA; CDR2 reads YNFKEQ. In DNA form, the CDR3 reads TGTGCCAGCAGCCAAGAAGGGGGACTAGCGGGCACAGATACGCAGTATTTT. It yields the protein CASSQEGGLAGTDTQYF.

This clone has only a few counts. The chain uses TRBV6-5 and TRBJ1-4, with D tentatively TRBD1 (6 bases). The CDR3 has 15 amino acids. Germline CDR1 MNHEY, CDR2 SVGAGI. V was cut by 6 bases and J by 8 bases, with 19 bases left in between. The CDR3 coding sequence is TGTGCCAGCAGCCTGTTGACAGGAGGAAAGGAAAAACTGTTTTTT. Translated, it gives CASSLLTGGKEKLFF.

The table lists this clone with a count of one. The V and J genes are TRBV7-8 and TRBJ2-1; 12 nucleotides match TRBD2. V shed 4 bases, J shed 7 bases, and the junction held 2 bases outside the gene matches. This CDR3 spans 14 amino acids. Germline values: CDR1 SGHVS, CDR2 FQNEAQ. The CDR3 sequence is CASSSTSGSNEQFF. DNA for the CDR3: TGTGCCAGCAGCTCGACTAGCGGGAGTAATGAGCAGTTCTTC.